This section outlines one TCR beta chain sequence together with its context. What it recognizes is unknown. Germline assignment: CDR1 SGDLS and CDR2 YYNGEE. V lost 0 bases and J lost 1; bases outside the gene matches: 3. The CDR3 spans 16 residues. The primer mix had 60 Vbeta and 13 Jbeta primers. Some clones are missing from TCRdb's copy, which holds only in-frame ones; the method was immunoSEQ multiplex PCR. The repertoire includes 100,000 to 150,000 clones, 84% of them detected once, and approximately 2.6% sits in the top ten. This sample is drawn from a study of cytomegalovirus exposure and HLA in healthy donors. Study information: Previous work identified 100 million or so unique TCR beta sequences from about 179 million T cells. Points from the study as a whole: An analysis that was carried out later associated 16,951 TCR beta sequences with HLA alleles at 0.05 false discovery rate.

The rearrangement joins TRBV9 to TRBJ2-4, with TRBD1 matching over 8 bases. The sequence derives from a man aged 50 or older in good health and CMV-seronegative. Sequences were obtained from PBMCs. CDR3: CASSVATGAAKNIQYF. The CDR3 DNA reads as TGTGCCAGCAGCGTAGCGACAGGGGCGGCCAAAAACATTCAGTACTTC.